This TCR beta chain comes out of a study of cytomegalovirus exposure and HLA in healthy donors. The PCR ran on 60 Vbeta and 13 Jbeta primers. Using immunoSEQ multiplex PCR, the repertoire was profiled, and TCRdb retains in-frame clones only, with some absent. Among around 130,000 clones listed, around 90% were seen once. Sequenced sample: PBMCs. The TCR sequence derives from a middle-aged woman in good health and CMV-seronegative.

The CDR3 DNA follows: TGTGCCAGCAGCCCCGGGACTGTGGGTCAGCCCCAGCATTTT. Translation gives CASSPGTVGQPQHF. The rearrangement uses TRBV9 and TRBJ1-5; D perhaps matches TRBD1 (5 bases). Looked up from germline, CDR1 is SGDLS and CDR2 is YYNGEE. The V end lost 4 bases, the J end lost 6 bases, and 14 bases lay between the germline ends. The CDR3 runs to 14 residues.